These 31 T cell receptor beta chains originate from one sample sequenced in a study of blood T cell repertoires in COVID-19. Assay: immunoSEQ multiplex PCR; the TCRdb copy retains only in-frame clones and omits some. This sample carries roughly 77,000 clones, about 80% of them seen once, and the ten largest clones take less than 6%. Sequenced: peripheral blood. All receptors come from a woman aged 70-85 years with acute or convalescent COVID-19.

The V and J genes are TRBV6-2 or TRBV6-3 and TRBJ2-2, with D perhaps matching TRBD2 (5 bases). The CDR3 covers 14 residues. Per the germline V gene, CDR1 is MNHEY and CDR2 is SVGEGT. Trimming removed 5 bases at V and 1 base at J, with 8 bases between. As DNA, the CDR3 is TGTGCCAGCAGTCACGGACTGAACACCGGGGAGCTGTTTTTT. Translated, it gives CASSHGLNTGELFF.

The chain joins TRBV5-1 to TRBJ1-1; tentatively, D is TRBD1 (6 bases). There are 15 residues in the CDR3. In germline, CDR1 is SGHRS, CDR2 YFSETQ. V gave up 2 bases and J gave up 7 bases, with 18 bases separating them. The CDR3 protein is CASSFGQPGQSEAFF. The DNA for the CDR3 is TGCGCCAGCAGCTTCGGACAGCCGGGTCAGAGTGAAGCTTTCTTT.

The rearrangement uses TRBV9 and TRBJ2-4; D might be TRBD1 (5 bases). CDR1 is SGDLS and CDR2 is YYNGEE in the germline V gene. The CDR3 covers 15 residues. V shed 0 bases and J shed 5 bases, with 12 bases lying between them. The CDR3 sequence is CASSVGQGLENIQYF. CDR3 nucleotides: TGTGCCAGCAGCGTAGGCCAGGGATTAGAAAACATTCAGTACTTC. The whole variable domain, filled in from reference TRBV9 and TRBJ2-4, reads DSGVTQTPKHLITATGQRVTLRCSPRSGDLSVYWYQQSLDQGLQFLIQYYNGEERAKGNILERFSAQQFPDLHSELNLSSLELGDSALYFCASSVGQGLENIQYFGAGTRLSVL.

The rearrangement links TRBV6-5 to TRBJ2-5; D might be TRBD1 (5 bases). Germline CDR1 is MNHEY and CDR2 is SVGAGI. The V end lost 7 bases, the J end lost 7 bases, and 22 bases lay between the germline ends. CDR3 size: 15 residues. Here the CDR3 DNA reads TGTGCCAGCACCCCAAGATTCCAGGGTTCCCTGACCCAGTACTTC. Its protein product is CASTPRFQGSLTQYF.

The chain carries TRBV7-2 and TRBJ1-1; D is ambiguous. Trimming cost V 1 base and J 2 bases, with 8 bases left between them. The CDR3 runs to 14 residues. CDR1 is SGHTA and CDR2 is FQGNSA in the germline V gene. Here the CDR3 DNA reads TGTGCCAGCAGCTTAGACAGAATAAACACTGAAGCTTTCTTT. It is translated as CASSLDRINTEAFF.

The chain has TRBV5-1 and TRBJ1-4; no firm D call. Between the trimmed V and J ends, which lost 6 bases and 2 bases, there was a span of 8 bases. The V gene's germline CDR1 is SGHRS and CDR2 YFSETQ. This CDR3 contains 13 residues. DNA for the CDR3: TGCGCCAGCATGGAGCAGACTAATGAAAAACTGTTTTTT. It encodes CASMEQTNEKLFF.

The chain uses TRBV19 and TRBJ2-7; possible D gene TRBD1, 5 bases. Trimming removed 1 base from V and 5 bases from J, with 15 bases in between. There are 15 residues in the CDR3. Germline values: CDR1 LNHDA, CDR2 SQIVND (reference sequence). CDR3 in DNA: TGTGCCAGTAGTATAGGTCCAGGGCACCTAGACGAGCAGTACTTC. As protein: CASSIGPGHLDEQYF.

This chain joins TRBV11-1 and TRBJ2-1, with 9 bases lining up with TRBD2. This CDR3 region has 15 residues. Germline V gene data show CDR1 as SGHAT and CDR2 as FQDESV (reference sequence). Trimming removed 3 bases from V and 4 bases from J; junction bases left unmatched: 4. The CDR3 region is CASSFSGGDYNEQFF. The DNA of the CDR3 is TGTGCCAGCAGCTTTAGCGGGGGAGATTACAATGAGCAGTTCTTC.

The chain links TRBV7-2 to TRBJ2-5; D is possibly TRBD1 (6 bases). Germline V CDR1 and CDR2: SGHTA, FQGNSA. The V end lost 1 base, the J end lost 2 bases, and 14 bases lay between the germline ends. The CDR3 spans 16 residues. This CDR3 reads CASSLVSRGGQETQYF. The DNA for the CDR3 is TGTGCCAGCAGCTTAGTCTCCAGGGGTGGTCAAGAGACCCAGTACTTC.

This clone was seen just once. This chain links TRBV9 with TRBJ2-5, with TRBD2 as a possible D gene (6 bases). Trimming took off 0 bases at V and 6 bases at J, with 12 bases between the two ends. Per germline, CDR1 SGDLS and CDR2 YYNGEE. The CDR3 consists of 14 residues. The chain's CDR3 is CASSVGSGGKTQYF. The CDR3 bases are TGTGCCAGCAGCGTAGGGTCGGGCGGGAAGACCCAGTACTTC.

The chain joins TRBV27 to TRBJ2-5, with D maybe TRBD1 (6 bases). The CDR3 covers 17 residues. V was shortened by 4 bases and J by 5 bases, with 23 bases between the two germline ends. The germline V gene encodes CDR1 MNHEY and CDR2 SMNVEV (reference sequence). In DNA form, the CDR3 reads TGTGCCAGCAGTTCCCAGGGGTCGTCCCCACACAGGGAGACCCAGTACTTC. It specifies CASSSQGSSPHRETQYF.

The chain has TRBV5-1 and TRBJ2-5, with D hard to call. The CDR3 has 14 amino acids. CDR1 SGHRS and CDR2 YFSETQ come from the germline V gene. The V end was cut by 1 base, the J end by 4 bases, with 11 bases between. The chain's CDR3 is CASSLRRLSETQYF. The CDR3 DNA follows: TGCGCCAGCAGCTTGCGGCGGCTCTCAGAGACCCAGTACTTC.

V gene TRBV7-7 combines with J gene TRBJ2-1; TRBD1 matches 8 bases. Germline V lookup: CDR1 SSHAT, CDR2 FNYEAQ (reference sequence). V dropped 5 bases and J dropped 5; count of bases not matched to a gene: 5. The CDR3 has 14 amino acids. This CDR3 is CASSRNRGDNEQFF. For the CDR3, the DNA is TGTGCCAGCAGCCGAAACAGGGGGGACAATGAGCAGTTCTTC.

The chain recombines TRBV7-9 with TRBJ2-1; TRBD2 aligns across 15 bases. This CDR3 contains 19 residues. CDR1 is SEHNR and CDR2 is FQNEAQ in the germline V gene (reference sequence). Trimming at V came to 0 bases and at J to 6 bases, leaving 9 bases not matched to a gene. In nucleotides, the CDR3 is TGTGCCAGCAGCTTAGCGGAGGGACTAGCGGGGGGTCTCCCCAATGAGCAGTTCTTC. Translation: CASSLAEGLAGGLPNEQFF.

V gene TRBV4-2 combines with J gene TRBJ2-3; D is possibly TRBD2 (5 bases). Trimming took off 0 bases at V and 4 bases at J, with 17 bases between the two ends. Germline V CDR1 and CDR2: LGHNA, YNFKEQ. CDR3 length equals 17 residues. CDR3 in DNA: TGTGCCAGCAGCCAAGATCGGGGAAGGGCAGTATCAGATACGCAGTATTTT. The encoded protein is CASSQDRGRAVSDTQYF.

The chain combines TRBV9 with TRBJ1-2, with D perhaps TRBD1 (5 bases). CDR1 is SGDLS, CDR2 YYNGEE, per germline. Trimming stripped 0 bases from V and 6 bases from J, with 15 bases between. The CDR3 is made up of 15 amino acids. CDR3 coding DNA: TGTGCCAGCAGCGTAGGGGGCAGGGCCGGCGATGGCTACACCTTC. Translated: CASSVGGRAGDGYTF.

The V and J genes are TRBV7-9 and TRBJ2-3; possibly TRBD2 for D (5 bases). The CDR3 is made up of 15 amino acids. V lost 0 bases and J 4 bases, leaving 11 bases between the germline ends. Germline CDR1 SEHNR, CDR2 FQNEAQ (reference sequence). In DNA, the CDR3 is TGTGCCAGCAGCTTAGCCCTAGCTCGCGCAGATACGCAGTATTTT. Protein: CASSLALARADTQYF.

V usage is TRBV7-8 and J usage is TRBJ1-3; the D gene is possibly TRBD1 (6 bases). Looked up from germline, CDR1 is SGHVS and CDR2 is FQNEAQ. The V gene lost 5 bases and the J gene lost 1 base, with 15 bases spanning the gap. This CDR3 is built from 16 residues. The CDR3 loop is CASSPATGLSGNTIYF. CDR3 DNA: TGTGCCAGCAGCCCGGCGACAGGTCTGTCTGGAAACACCATATATTTT.

This sequence joins TRBV4-2 and TRBJ1-3, with D perhaps matching TRBD1 (5 bases). Germline CDR1 is LGHNA and CDR2 is YNFKEQ. Trimming took off 1 base at V and 0 bases at J, with 10 bases between the two ends. The CDR3 length is 16 residues. The CDR3 DNA is TGTGCCAGCAGCCAAGGGGGCCTAACCTCTGGAAACACCATATATTTT. This codes for CASSQGGLTSGNTIYF.

This clone was picked up one time. The V gene is TRBV4-2, the J gene TRBJ1-4; maybe TRBD1 (6 bases). Germline CDR1 LGHNA, CDR2 YNFKEQ. The CDR3 consists of 17 residues. V was trimmed by 4 bases and J by 7 bases, leaving 22 bases between them. For the CDR3, the DNA is TGTGCCAGCAGCCCAAGCGGGGGGGCGGATTATGGTGAAAAACTGTTTTTT. This encodes CASSPSGGADYGEKLFF.

This clone has just one count. Here the CDR3 reads CASRTEGRYQPQHF. For the CDR3, the DNA is TGTGCAAGTCGGACGGAGGGACGGTATCAGCCCCAGCATTTT. The gene calls are TRBV12-2 and TRBJ1-5. TRBV12-2 has pseudogene status. The CDR3 runs to 14 residues.

The V and J genes are TRBV3-1 (or the pseudogene TRBV3-2) and TRBJ1-6, with 8 bases matching TRBD1. The CDR3 is 16 amino acids. The germline V gene has CDR1 LGHDT and CDR2 YNNKEL (reference sequence). After removal of 4 bases from V and 6 bases from J, the junction contained 8 bases not matched to a gene. As DNA, the CDR3 is TGTGCCAGCAGCCGAGGACAGGGTCTTCCTAATTCACCCCTCCACTTT. The encoded protein is CASSRGQGLPNSPLHF.

This sequence joins TRBV6-2 or TRBV6-3 and TRBJ1-2, with D unclear. Germline assignment: CDR1 MNHEY and CDR2 SVGEGT. The V and J ends lost 2 bases and 11 bases respectively, with 15 bases between them. This CDR3 has 13 amino acids. The CDR3 loop is CASSYGYGGGYTF. Here the CDR3 DNA reads TGTGCCAGCAGTTACGGTTACGGCGGTGGGTACACCTTC.

The chain joins TRBV6-5 to TRBJ1-1; D remains unclear. Germline assignment: CDR1 MNHEY and CDR2 SVGAGI. V was shortened by 7 bases and J by 4 bases, with 13 bases between the two germline ends. The CDR3 spans 13 residues. In DNA, the CDR3 is TGTGCCAGCAAAAACGGAGGCGGCACTGAAGCTTTCTTT. It is translated as CASKNGGGTEAFF.

The chain combines TRBV9 with TRBJ2-4; 7 nucleotides match TRBD1. Per germline, CDR1 SGDLS and CDR2 YYNGEE. CDR3 size: 15 residues. The J segment lost 7 bases and the V segment lost 4 bases, leaving 11 bases of the junction unmatched. Here the CDR3 reads CASSPSGDRANIQYF. DNA for the CDR3: TGTGCCAGCAGCCCTAGTGGTGACAGGGCCAACATTCAGTACTTC.

This clone was counted a few times. V is TRBV3-1 (or the pseudogene TRBV3-2) and J is TRBJ1-1, with 7 bases lining up with TRBD1. Germline CDR1 and CDR2: LGHDT and YNNKEL (reference sequence). J gave up 1 base and V 0 bases, and 2 bases lay outside the gene matches. This CDR3 spans 15 amino acids. This CDR3 is CASSQERGPNTEAFF. The CDR3 region has the DNA TGTGCCAGCAGCCAAGAAAGGGGGCCGAACACTGAAGCTTTCTTT.

The chain recombines TRBV6-5 with TRBJ1-2, with 10 bases aligning to TRBD1. The germline gives CDR1 MNHEY, CDR2 SVGAGI. V was pared by 5 bases and J by 4 bases, with 7 bases of the junction left unmatched. The CDR3 runs to 15 residues. CDR3 DNA sequence: TGTGCCAGCAGTCCCCCGGGACAGGGGAGCTATGGCTACACCTTC. This encodes CASSPPGQGSYGYTF.

The genes are TRBV5-8 and TRBJ1-1; tentatively, D is TRBD1 (5 bases). Germline values: CDR1 SGHTS, CDR2 YDEGEE. V was shortened by 7 bases and J by 9 bases, with 13 bases between the two germline ends. The CDR3 runs 11 residues. The chain's CDR3 is CASSRGLQAFF. The DNA for the CDR3 is TGTGCCAGCTCTCGGGGACTCCAAGCTTTCTTT.

This chain connects TRBV10-3 to TRBJ1-2; 7 nucleotides match TRBD1. Germline CDR1 is ENHRY and CDR2 is SYGVKD. V gave up 7 bases and J gave up 3 bases; unmatched junction bases: 2. The CDR3 sequence is 12 residues long. CDR3 in DNA: TGTGCCATCAATACAGGGGACTATGGCTACACCTTC. It is translated as CAINTGDYGYTF.

This sequence joins TRBV12-5 and TRBJ2-7; no clear D gene. Germline loops: CDR1 LGHNT, CDR2 FRNRAP. V was pared by 4 bases and J by 7 bases, with 8 bases between. The CDR3 extends over 11 amino acids. CDR3 bases: TGTGCTAGTGGTTCCCACTTGGAGCAGTACTTC. It translates to CASGSHLEQYF.

This chain connects TRBV4-1 to TRBJ1-6, with TRBD1 matching over 11 bases. After removal of 4 bases from V and 9 bases from J, the junction contained 5 bases not matched to a gene. The germline V gene encodes CDR1 MGHRA and CDR2 YSYEKL. The length of the CDR3 is 15 residues. CDR3 sequence reads: CASSPWTGGGSPLHF. CDR3 DNA sequence: TGCGCCAGCAGCCCCTGGACAGGGGGCGGTTCACCCCTCCACTTT.